This TCR beta chain is drawn from a study of CD8 T cells in ankylosing spondylitis. Regarding the study as a whole: There was a TCR beta motif, made of several highly homologous variants, that appeared characteristic of ankylosing spondylitis blood. From matched ankylosing spondylitis synovial fluid, disease-linked clones were reportedly recovered at significantly enriched levels. The disease-linked clones had a CD8+ phenotype and low blood frequencies.

This CDR3 is built from 14 residues. The V gene lost 5 bases and the J gene lost 4 bases, with 15 bases spanning the gap. Germline assignment: CDR1 SGHKS and CDR2 YYEKEE (reference sequence). Each CDR3 protein is one row after TCRdb ran MiXCR on the 5' RACE reads. The sample lists around 450,000 distinct CDR3 sequences; roughly 25% were seen once. In the case of this clonotype: Its antigen is not identified.

The sequenced material came from blood, either unsorted or a sorted T cell fraction (not recorded which). The rearrangement joins TRBV5-5 to TRBJ1-1; TRBD1 might be the D (5 bases). This TCR was sampled from a male donor with ankylosing spondylitis. The CDR3 region is CASSLRVGSTEAFF. The CDR3 region has the DNA TGTGCCAGCAGTCTCAGGGTCGGGAGCACTGAAGCTTTCTTT.